The clone carrying this T cell receptor (beta chain) was observed a handful of times. Its specificity is not known. The data belong to a study of T cells after yellow fever vaccination. Study details: Any fraction with a low cell number was prepared using SMART-Seq v4 Ultra Low Input. Study observations and caveats: It was a weaker secondary response, yet one that peaked faster, at day 5 versus 15.

The CDR3 is 13 amino acids. Germline V gene lookup returns CDR1 SGHDT and CDR2 YYEEEE. Trimming removed 3 bases from V and 9 bases from J, with 15 bases in between. Conversion of TCR transcripts into cDNA relied on 5'RACE template switching, which added a universal primer site and UMIs. TCRdb reprocessed the 5' RACE reads with MiXCR, giving one entry per CDR3 protein. The data show about 320,000 distinct CDR3 sequences, with 3.5% to 4.5% seen just once and 19% held by the top ten. The source of this sequence is a man aged 18 to 30 who received the YFV17D yellow fever vaccine. This rearrangement joins TRBV5-6 to TRBJ2-5, with unresolved D. The sequenced sample was PBMCs, obtained 15 days after the yellow fever booster vaccination. CDR3 loop: CASSSELAPAQYF. CDR3 in DNA: TGTGCCAGCAGCTCGGAACTGGCCCCGGCCCAGTACTTC.